Presented here are 26 T cell receptor beta chains from one specimen sequenced in a study of OX40 agonist ivuxolimab in advanced cancers. The library was prepared using the immunoSEQ multiplex PCR assay. TCRdb limited this immuneACCESS table to in-frame rearrangements with V and J called. A share of clones is missing; checked studies link under half to unresolved V genes, and the rest is unexplained. Counted in this sample were some 64,000 clones; roughly 90% of them appeared once. Less than 0.7% of the sample goes to the ten largest clones. The sample here was CD4+ or CD8+ T cells sorted from blood, taken in a trial of the OX40 agonist ivuxolimab. These TCRs come from an adult with an advanced solid tumor such as melanoma, head and neck, liver or kidney cancer.

This clone was seen a few times. The V gene is TRBV14, the J gene TRBJ2-1; TRBD2 matches at 10 bases. Germline V CDR1 and CDR2: SGHDN, FVKESK. The CDR3 sequence is 15 residues long. J lost 3 bases, V lost 4 bases, and 3 bases had no gene match. The CDR3: CASSLAGGLYNEQFF. For the CDR3, the DNA is TGTGCCAGCAGCCTAGCGGGGGGACTCTACAATGAGCAGTTCTTC. Together with reference TRBV14 and TRBJ2-1, the CDR3 gives the full variable domain: EAGVTQFPSHSVIEKGQTVTLRCDPISGHDNLYWYRRVMGKEIKFLLHFVKESKQDESGMPNNRFLAERTGGTYSTLKVQPAELEDSGVYFCASSLAGGLYNEQFFGPGTRLTVL.

The chain recombines TRBV5-4 with TRBJ1-4; the match to TRBD1 covers 9 bases. The CDR3 runs 16 residues. V trimming: 0 bases; J trimming: 7 bases; junction bases outside the gene matches: 7. Germline V gene sequence: CDR1 SGHNT, CDR2 YYREEE (reference sequence). Here the CDR3 DNA reads TGTGCCAGCAGCTTGGACACGACAGGGGGTGGTGAAAAACTGTTTTTT. It encodes CASSLDTTGGGEKLFF.

The CDR3 protein is CASSAGGQETQYF. The DNA for the CDR3 is TGTGCCAGCAGTGCAGGGGGTCAAGAGACCCAGTACTTC. This chain links TRBV6-1 with TRBJ2-5; TRBD1 agrees at 7 bases. With V trimmed by 4 bases and J by 2 bases, 1 base remained unmatched. There are 13 residues in the CDR3. Germline CDR1 is MNHNS and CDR2 is SASEGT.

This sequence joins TRBV9 and TRBJ1-1; D is unclear. Trimming shortened V by 4 bases and J by 8 bases, and 18 bases separated the two germline ends. The germline CDR1 and CDR2 sequences are SGDLS and YYNGEE. This CDR3 has 14 amino acids. The CDR3 DNA sequence: TGTGCCAGCAGCCCTCACGACCCGGGAAGCGAAGCTTTCTTT. It codes for CASSPHDPGSEAFF.

The rearrangement joins TRBV13 to TRBJ2-3; 12 bases map to TRBD2. With 3 bases clipped from V and 6 bases from J, the junction kept 10 bases outside the gene matches. The CDR3 consists of 17 residues. Germline V gene sequence: CDR1 PRHDT, CDR2 FYEKMQ (reference sequence). The CDR3 protein is CASSLDPSGGVLDTQYF. The DNA for the CDR3 is TGTGCCAGCAGCTTGGACCCTAGCGGGGGGGTTTTGGATACGCAGTATTTT.

The V gene is TRBV11-2, the J gene TRBJ2-5; 10 bases are shared with TRBD2. Germline CDR1 reads SGHAT; CDR2 reads FQNNGV. The CDR3 spans 14 residues. The junction had 5 bases not matched to a gene; V was cut back by 4 bases and J by 6 bases. CDR3 protein: CASSSGLAVQTQYF. DNA of the CDR3: TGTGCCAGCAGCTCCGGACTAGCGGTCCAGACCCAGTACTTC.

CDR3 in amino acids: CASSLAGGNGSPLHF. CDR3 coding DNA: TGTGCCAGCAGCTTGGCCGGTGGGAATGGATCACCCCTCCACTTT. The chain uses TRBV5-6 and TRBJ1-6; D is unclear. The CDR3 loop spans 15 amino acids. Germline V gives CDR1 SGHDT, CDR2 YYEEEE. V was shortened by 0 bases and J by 10 bases, with 14 bases between the two germline ends. The variable domain in full, with the rest retrieved from reference TRBV5-6 and TRBJ1-6, is DAGVTQSPTHLIKTRGQQVTLRCSPKSGHDTVSWYQQALGQGPQFIFQYYEEEERQRGNFPDRFSGHQFPNYSSELNVNALLLGDSALYLCASSLAGGNGSPLHFGNGTRLTVT.

This chain uses TRBV5-1 with TRBJ2-6; D remains ambiguous. This CDR3 spans 16 amino acids. The ends were cut back, 0 bases at V and 2 bases at J, with 9 bases in the middle. Germline V gene lookup returns CDR1 SGHRS and CDR2 YFSETQ. As DNA, the CDR3 is TGCGCCAGCAGCTTGGGCGCAAGCGCTGGGGCCAACGTCCTGACTTTC. Translation: CASSLGASAGANVLTF.

This chain joins TRBV7-3 and TRBJ1-1, with D unresolved. The V end lost 5 bases, the J end lost 2 bases, and 12 bases lay between the germline ends. Germline V CDR1 and CDR2: SGHTA, FQGTGA. The CDR3 runs to 14 residues. The chain's CDR3 is CASSLLRGNTEAFF. The CDR3 region has the DNA TGTGCCAGCAGCCTCCTGCGAGGCAACACTGAAGCTTTCTTT.

The V gene is TRBV10-3, the J gene TRBJ2-7; no clear D. Germline CDR1 and CDR2: ENHRY and SYGVKD. Trimming left V 2 bases short and J 2 bases short, with 16 bases between. This CDR3 is 16 amino acids long. The CDR3 DNA is TGTGCCATCAGTGAGCCCACCCCCCCCACAACCTACGAGCAGTACTTC. Encoded protein: CAISEPTPPTTYEQYF.

V usage is TRBV9 and J usage is TRBJ2-3, with a tentative D call TRBD2 (5 bases). Trimming stripped 0 bases from V and 6 bases from J, with 11 bases between. This CDR3 contains 14 residues. Germline V gives CDR1 SGDLS, CDR2 YYNGEE. The CDR3 loop reads CASSVGGPRDTQYF. The CDR3 region has the DNA TGTGCCAGCAGCGTAGGCGGGCCAAGGGATACGCAGTATTTT. Complete variable domain (other parts from reference TRBV9 and TRBJ2-3): DSGVTQTPKHLITATGQRVTLRCSPRSGDLSVYWYQQSLDQGLQFLIQYYNGEERAKGNILERFSAQQFPDLHSELNLSSLELGDSALYFCASSVGGPRDTQYFGPGTRLTVL.

The chain has TRBV4-1 and TRBJ1-1; TRBD1 might be the D (5 bases). The CDR3 has 15 residues. V was trimmed by 0 bases and J by 2 bases, leaving 10 bases between them. In germline, CDR1 is MGHRA, CDR2 YSYEKL. CDR3 amino acids: CASSQDRVPNTEAFF. Written as DNA, the CDR3 is TGCGCCAGCAGCCAAGACAGGGTACCCAACACTGAAGCTTTCTTT.

The gene calls are TRBV7-2 and TRBJ2-5; D ambiguous. The V end was cut by 5 bases, the J end by 4 bases, with 8 bases between. The CDR3 length is 12 residues. Germline V gene lookup returns CDR1 SGHTA and CDR2 FQGNSA. This chain's CDR3 is CASSQSLETQYF. In nucleotides, the CDR3 is TGTGCCAGCAGCCAGTCCTTAGAGACCCAGTACTTC.

The chain combines TRBV30 with TRBJ2-1; tentative D call: TRBD1 (6 bases). The CDR3 is made up of 13 amino acids. Trimming stripped 4 bases from V and 4 bases from J, with 11 bases between. In germline, CDR1 is GTSNPN, CDR2 SVGIG (reference sequence). CDR3 amino acids: CAWIKRGYNEQFF. The DNA of the CDR3 is TGTGCCTGGATAAAGAGGGGGTACAATGAGCAGTTCTTC.

The rearrangement joins TRBV28 to TRBJ1-2; D might be TRBD1 (6 bases). The V and J ends lost 1 base and 7 bases respectively, with 13 bases between them. Germline values: CDR1 MDHEN, CDR2 SYDVKM. This CDR3 spans 14 amino acids. The CDR3 region is CASSLYREGGGYTF. DNA for the CDR3: TGTGCCAGCAGTTTATACAGGGAAGGAGGTGGCTACACCTTC.

The rearrangement joins TRBV6-1 to TRBJ2-7; 9 bases map to TRBD2. Germline CDR1 is MNHNS and CDR2 is SASEGT. This CDR3 contains 15 residues. Germline trimming cut 6 bases from V and 0 bases from J; bases unmatched to any gene: 6. The CDR3 DNA is TGTGCCAGCAGGACTAGCGGTAAAAGCTCCTACGAGCAGTACTTC. This sequence encodes CASRTSGKSSYEQYF.

The chain is built from TRBV6-1 and TRBJ1-6; TRBD1 aligns across 11 bases. The trim removed 6 bases at V and 8 bases at J, leaving 6 bases unmatched. Germline-derived CDR1 and CDR2 are MNHNS and SASEGT. The CDR3 sequence is 15 residues long. Written as DNA, the CDR3 is TGTGCCAGCAGCCTAGGGACAGGGGGGTATTCACCCCTCCACTTT. It specifies CASSLGTGGYSPLHF.

This clone was recorded only once. This chain links TRBV18 with TRBJ2-2; D is perhaps TRBD1 or TRBD2 (5 bases each). Germline loops: CDR1 KGHSH, CDR2 LQKENI. The length of the CDR3 is 16 residues. Trimming pared 1 base from V and 5 bases from J, leaving 14 bases between. The CDR3, as DNA: TGTGCCAGCTCACCACTCAGCGTAGGGGAGACCGGGGAGCTGTTTTTT. Translating it yields CASSPLSVGETGELFF.

J is TRBJ2-7 and V is TRBV6-1, with D unresolved. This CDR3 has 11 residues. The V end was cut by 3 bases, the J end by 2 bases, with 2 bases between. The V gene's germline CDR1 is MNHNS and CDR2 SASEGT. The CDR3 sequence: CASSDTYEQYF. CDR3 coding DNA: TGTGCCAGCAGTGACACCTACGAGCAGTACTTC.

This clone was observed once. J is TRBJ1-1 and V is TRBV27; 7 positions agree with TRBD1. CDR3 length: 13 amino acids. CDR1 MNHEY and CDR2 SMNVEV come from the germline V gene (reference sequence). V was clipped by 4 bases and J by 6 bases; unmatched bases: 5. The CDR3 protein is CASSSGGRAEAFF. CDR3 in DNA: TGTGCCAGCAGTTCAGGGGGAAGAGCTGAAGCTTTCTTT.

With respect to this clone: A read error may produce the germline difference seen at one junction end. This sequence joins TRBV10-3 and TRBJ2-3; D possibly corresponds to TRBD1 (7 bases). From germline, CDR1 is ENHRY and CDR2 SYGVKD. The CDR3 extends over 13 amino acids. CDR3 loop: CATSAQGGDTQYF. The CDR3 nucleotides are TGTGCCACCAGTGCCCAGGGGGGAGATACGCAGTATTTT.

The chain recombines TRBV9 with TRBJ1-2; tentative D call: TRBD1 (5 bases). V was clipped by 3 bases and J by 6 bases, with 18 bases between them. The CDR3 extends over 15 amino acids. Germline V gene sequence: CDR1 SGDLS, CDR2 YYNGEE. The chain's CDR3 is CASSGGAQGANGYTF. CDR3 nucleotide sequence: TGTGCCAGCAGCGGCGGAGCCCAAGGGGCAAATGGCTACACCTTC. The full variable domain, its missing parts supplied by reference TRBV9 and TRBJ1-2, is DSGVTQTPKHLITATGQRVTLRCSPRSGDLSVYWYQQSLDQGLQFLIQYYNGEERAKGNILERFSAQQFPDLHSELNLSSLELGDSALYFCASSGGAQGANGYTFGSGTRLTVV.

The rearrangement links TRBV29-1 to TRBJ2-2; D not certain. Germline V gene sequence: CDR1 SQVTM, CDR2 ANQGSEA. The CDR3 has 12 residues. V dropped 6 bases and J dropped 6 bases, with 11 bases sitting between them. The CDR3 sequence is CSVRSTPGELFF. Written as DNA, the CDR3 is TGCAGCGTACGGTCCACTCCCGGGGAGCTGTTTTTT.

V gene TRBV5-1 combines with J gene TRBJ2-2; D is ambiguous. Trimming took 1 base from V and 2 from J, leaving 6 bases between them. CDR1 SGHRS and CDR2 YFSETQ come from the germline V gene. The CDR3 has 14 residues. The CDR3 loop reads CASSLMGNTGELFF. In nucleotides, the CDR3 is TGCGCCAGCAGCTTGATGGGTAACACCGGGGAGCTGTTTTTT.

J is TRBJ1-2 and V is TRBV7-3; D possibly corresponds to TRBD1 (5 bases). V dropped 5 bases and J dropped 8 bases, with 18 bases sitting between them. The germline V gene encodes CDR1 SGHTA and CDR2 FQGTGA. The CDR3 is 14 amino acids. CDR3: CASSPRTTADGYTF. Written as DNA, the CDR3 is TGTGCCAGCAGCCCTAGGACAACGGCTGACGGCTACACCTTC.

CDR3 sequence reads: CASIEGPTFSGNTIYF. CDR3 nucleotide sequence: TGTGCCAGTATTGAGGGACCGACTTTCTCTGGAAACACCATATATTTT. The V and J genes are TRBV19 and TRBJ1-3; tentative D call: TRBD1 (5 bases). Trimming removed 7 bases from V and 0 bases from J, with 16 bases in between. Germline-derived CDR1 and CDR2 are LNHDA and SQIVND (reference sequence). The CDR3 totals 16 residues.